This T cell receptor beta chain was captured by sequencing in a study of blood T cell repertoires in COVID-19. Background on the study: In each case, the material was cDNA or gDNA derived from T cells, B-cell-depleted T cells, or PBMCs.

The CDR3 covers 14 residues. Germline assignment: CDR1 SGHVS and CDR2 FQNEAQ. V shed 4 bases and J shed 6 bases, with 13 bases lying between them. Sequencing used immunoSEQ multiplex PCR; TCRdb keeps in-frame clones, though not all of them. The sample shows 180,000 or so clones, 84% of them seen only once. What was sequenced was peripheral blood. The rearrangement links TRBV7-8 to TRBJ1-5; no clear D. The receptor was derived from a man aged 40-49 years who had recovered from COVID-19. Here the CDR3 reads CASSSTGLFQPQHF. The CDR3 region has the DNA TGTGCCAGCAGCTCCACGGGTTTGTTTCAGCCCCAGCATTTT.